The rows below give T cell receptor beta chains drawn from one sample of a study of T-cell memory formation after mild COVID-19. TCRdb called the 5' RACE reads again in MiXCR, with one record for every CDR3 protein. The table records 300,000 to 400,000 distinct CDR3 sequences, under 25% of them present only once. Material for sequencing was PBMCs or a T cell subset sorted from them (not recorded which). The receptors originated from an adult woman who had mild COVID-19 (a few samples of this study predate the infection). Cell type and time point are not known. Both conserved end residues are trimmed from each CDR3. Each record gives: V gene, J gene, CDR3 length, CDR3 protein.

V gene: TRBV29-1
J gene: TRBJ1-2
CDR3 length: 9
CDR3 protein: SGGSDYGYT

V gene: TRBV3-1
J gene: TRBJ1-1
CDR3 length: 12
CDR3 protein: ASSQLETSTEAF

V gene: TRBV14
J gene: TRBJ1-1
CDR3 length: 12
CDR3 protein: ASSPQLMNTEAF

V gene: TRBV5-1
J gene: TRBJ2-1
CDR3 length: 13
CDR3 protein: ASSLAGYSYNEQF

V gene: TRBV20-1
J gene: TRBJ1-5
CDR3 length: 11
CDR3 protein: SARGTGNQPQH

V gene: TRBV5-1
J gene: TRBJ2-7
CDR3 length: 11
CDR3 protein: ASSFTGGYEQY

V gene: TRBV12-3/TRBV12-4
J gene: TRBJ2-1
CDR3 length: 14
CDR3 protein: ASTKGVGGALAEQF

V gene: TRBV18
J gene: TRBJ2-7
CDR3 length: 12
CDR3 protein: ASSPGTGPYEQY

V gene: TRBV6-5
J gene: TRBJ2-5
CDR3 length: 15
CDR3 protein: ASSYSQTSGAQETQY

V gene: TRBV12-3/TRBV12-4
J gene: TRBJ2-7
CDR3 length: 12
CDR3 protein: ASTRDQGTDEQY

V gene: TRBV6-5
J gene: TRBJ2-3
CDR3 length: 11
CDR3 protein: ASSFYRSDTQY

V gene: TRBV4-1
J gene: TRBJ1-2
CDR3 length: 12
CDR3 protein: ASSQVNTNYGYT

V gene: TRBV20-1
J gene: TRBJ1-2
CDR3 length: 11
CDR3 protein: SASGSTNYGYT

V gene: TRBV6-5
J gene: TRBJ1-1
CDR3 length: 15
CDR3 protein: ASRFESTGALNTEAF

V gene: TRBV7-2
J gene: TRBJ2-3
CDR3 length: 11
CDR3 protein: ASSLWRADKQY

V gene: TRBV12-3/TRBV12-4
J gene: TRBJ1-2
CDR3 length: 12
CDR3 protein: ASTDRGLRYGYT

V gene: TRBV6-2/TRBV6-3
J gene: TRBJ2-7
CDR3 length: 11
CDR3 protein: ASSYGVLVEQY

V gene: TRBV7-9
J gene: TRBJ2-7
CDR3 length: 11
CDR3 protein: ASKVGNSYEQY

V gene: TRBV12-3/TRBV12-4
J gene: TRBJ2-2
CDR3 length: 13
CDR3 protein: ASSLILGRPGELF

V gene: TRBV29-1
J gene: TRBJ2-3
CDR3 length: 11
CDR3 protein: SVDSAGTDTQY

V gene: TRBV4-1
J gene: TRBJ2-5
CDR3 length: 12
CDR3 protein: ASSPPRFRETQY

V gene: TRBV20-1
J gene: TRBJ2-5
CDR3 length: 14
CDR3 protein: SAARGLAGGSETQY

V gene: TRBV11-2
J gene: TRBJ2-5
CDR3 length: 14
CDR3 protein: ASRPSRGPGRETQY

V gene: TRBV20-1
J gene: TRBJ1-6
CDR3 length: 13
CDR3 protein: SAKDGSSYNSPLH

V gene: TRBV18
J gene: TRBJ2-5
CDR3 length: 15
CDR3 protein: ASSPRLTKGVRETQY

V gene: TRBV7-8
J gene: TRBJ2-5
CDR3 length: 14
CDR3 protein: ASSLGARTGGETQY

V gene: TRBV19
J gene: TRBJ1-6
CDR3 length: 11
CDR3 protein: ASSDWGGGPLH

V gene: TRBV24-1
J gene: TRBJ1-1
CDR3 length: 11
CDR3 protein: ATSGQGFTEAF

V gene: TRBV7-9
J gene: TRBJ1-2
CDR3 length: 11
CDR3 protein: ASSRIGASGYT

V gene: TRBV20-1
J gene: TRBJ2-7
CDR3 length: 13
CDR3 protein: SARDPGGASYEQY

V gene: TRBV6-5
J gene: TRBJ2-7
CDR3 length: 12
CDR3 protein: ASRADRGYYEQY

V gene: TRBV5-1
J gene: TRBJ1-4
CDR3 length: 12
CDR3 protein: ASSPDGTPGKLF

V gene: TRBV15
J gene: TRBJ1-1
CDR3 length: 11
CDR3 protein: ATSRNQNTEAF

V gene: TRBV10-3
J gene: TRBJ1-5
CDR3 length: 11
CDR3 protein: AISREGDQPQH

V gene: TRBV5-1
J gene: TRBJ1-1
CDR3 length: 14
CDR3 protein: ASSLDGPSRGTEAF

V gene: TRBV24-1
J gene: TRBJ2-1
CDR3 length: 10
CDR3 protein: ATSTSANEQF

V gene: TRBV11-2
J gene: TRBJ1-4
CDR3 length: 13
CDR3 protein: ASSLDGRVGEKLF

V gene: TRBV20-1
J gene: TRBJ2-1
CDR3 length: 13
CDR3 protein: SARSSGLSYNEQF

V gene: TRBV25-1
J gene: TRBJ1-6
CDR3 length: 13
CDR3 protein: ASRGTGDLGSPLH

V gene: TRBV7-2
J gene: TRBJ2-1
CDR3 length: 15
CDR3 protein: ASSSSPPSPKLDEQF

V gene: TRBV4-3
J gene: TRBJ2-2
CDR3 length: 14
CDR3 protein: ASSHGHLTSNGELF

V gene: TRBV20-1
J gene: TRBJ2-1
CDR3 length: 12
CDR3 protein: SASYRAGANEQF

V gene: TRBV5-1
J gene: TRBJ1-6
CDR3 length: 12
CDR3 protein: ASSWTGDRSPLH

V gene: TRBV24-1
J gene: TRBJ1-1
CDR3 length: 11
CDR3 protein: ATTPGRNTEAF

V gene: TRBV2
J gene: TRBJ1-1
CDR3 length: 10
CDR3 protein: AIGTRNTEAF

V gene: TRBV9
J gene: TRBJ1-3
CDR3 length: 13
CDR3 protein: ASSSGLSSGNTIY

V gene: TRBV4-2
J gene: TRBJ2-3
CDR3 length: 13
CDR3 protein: ASSQGNPVTDTQY

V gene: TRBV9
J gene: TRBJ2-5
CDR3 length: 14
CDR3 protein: ASSVATGATQETQY

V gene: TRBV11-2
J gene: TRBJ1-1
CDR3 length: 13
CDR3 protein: ASSLTDSMGTEAF

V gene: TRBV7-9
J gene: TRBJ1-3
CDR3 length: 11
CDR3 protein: ASIPGRGNTIY

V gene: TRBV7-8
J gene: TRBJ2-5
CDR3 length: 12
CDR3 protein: ASGQPGFGETQY

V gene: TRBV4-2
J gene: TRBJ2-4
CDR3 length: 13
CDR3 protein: ASSQAPGAKNIQY